The 6 T cell receptor beta chains below all came from one sample that was sequenced in a study of low-dose radiotherapy and immunotherapy resistance in tumors. Both TCRalpha and TCRbeta chains were reverse transcribed with V-gene-specific primers. The TCRs were subjected to amplification over about 19 PCR cycles employing a constant-region primer in conjunction with a V-primer adapter. Each CDR3 protein gets one entry after TCRdb re-called the reads with MiXCR. The repertoire includes about 20,000 distinct CDR3 sequences, around 67% of them detected once, and roughly an eighth sits in the top ten. Source of these receptors: a human donor with advanced metastatic prostate, ovarian, gallbladder or colorectal cancer (not recorded which). This table probably holds off-target reads from a library built for another chain.

This chain uses TRBV20-1 with TRBJ1-2; D gene unclear. There are 14 residues in the CDR3. Germline CDR1 DFQATT, CDR2 SNEGSKA (reference sequence). Trimming stripped 3 bases from V and 0 bases from J, with 11 bases between. CDR3 sequence reads: CSARGTASNYGYTF. As DNA, the CDR3 is TGCAGTGCTAGGGGTACGGCCTCTAACTATGGCTACACCTTC.

The chain has TRBV5-6 and TRBJ2-1; D unresolved. Trimming shortened V by 2 bases and J by 2 bases, and 5 bases separated the two germline ends. Germline assignment: CDR1 SGHDT and CDR2 YYEEEE. This CDR3 has 13 residues. CDR3 in amino acids: CASSFLPYNEQFF. The CDR3 DNA follows: TGTGCCAGCAGCTTTTTACCCTACAATGAGCAGTTCTTC.

This clonotype appeared a single time. This chain connects TRBV5-1 to TRBJ2-7, with 8 bases identical to TRBD1. This CDR3 has 14 residues. Trimming took 0 bases from V and 7 from J; bases not matched to a gene: 6. Germline loops: CDR1 SGHRS, CDR2 YFSETQ. The CDR3 nucleotides read TGCGCCAGCAGCTTGGCGCAGGGGGCCGGTGAGCAGTACTTC. This encodes CASSLAQGAGEQYF.

This rearrangement joins TRBV7-9 to TRBJ1-2; D might be TRBD1 (6 bases). CDR1 and CDR2 from the germline V gene are SEHNR and FQNEAQ (reference sequence). Trimming removed 8 bases at V and 8 bases at J, with 18 bases between. CDR3 length: 13 residues. CDR3 nucleotides: TGTGCCAGCGGTAACAGGGAATCTGGAGGCTACACCTTC. Its translation: CASGNRESGGYTF.

The chain has TRBV28 and TRBJ2-7, with D tentatively TRBD2 (5 bases). This CDR3 has 13 residues. In germline, CDR1 is MDHEN, CDR2 SYDVKM. Deletions cut 7 bases from V and 0 bases from J, with 10 bases between. The CDR3, as DNA: TGTGCCAGCACCGGGGTTTACTCCTACGAGCAGTACTTC. As protein: CASTGVYSYEQYF.

The CDR3 is CASSQDEGPQHF. Written as DNA, the CDR3 is TGCGCCAGCAGCCAAGATGAAGGGCCCCAGCATTTT. This chain uses TRBV4-3 with TRBJ1-5; D unresolved. This CDR3 comprises 12 residues. The ends were cut back, 0 bases at V and 9 bases at J, with 6 bases in the middle. Germline V CDR1 and CDR2: LGHNA, YSLEER.